This is a list of T cell receptor beta chains from one sample in a study of T cell responses to AZD1222 COVID-19 vaccine. TCRdb's copy holds only in-frame clones and misses some; the assay was immunoSEQ multiplex PCR. Among some 22,000 clones listed, approximately 82% were seen once. The specimen comprised peripheral blood, sampled on day 0 of AZD1222 vaccination. The source is an adult in good health. Each CDR3 is given with its conserved first and last residue. Fields, in order: clone size, V gene, J gene, D gene, CDR3 protein, CDR3 DNA. A D gene is named only where the DNA matches it firmly. The size of a clone is reported for some rows only, either as once, few or many, or as a class for expanded clones.

clone_size: once; v_call: TRBV6-5; j_call: TRBJ2-3; d_call: NA; cdr3_aa: CASSSRRLSTDTQYF; cdr3_nt: TGTGCCAGCAGTTCCAGACGTCTCAGCACAGATACGCAGTATTTT
clone_size: NA; v_call: TRBV20-1; j_call: TRBJ2-1; d_call: NA; cdr3_aa: CSASTSSDEQFF; cdr3_nt: TGCAGTGCTAGTACGTCTAGCGATGAGCAGTTCTTC
clone_size: NA; v_call: TRBV5-4; j_call: TRBJ2-7; d_call: NA; cdr3_aa: CASSLDPYAAYEQYF; cdr3_nt: TGTGCCAGCAGCTTGGACCCATACGCAGCCTACGAGCAGTACTTC
clone_size: NA; v_call: TRBV4-2; j_call: TRBJ1-5; d_call: TRBD1; cdr3_aa: CASSYGQGSNQPQHF; cdr3_nt: TGTGCCAGCAGCTACGGACAGGGAAGCAATCAGCCCCAGCATTTT
clone_size: NA; v_call: TRBV10-2; j_call: TRBJ1-6; d_call: TRBD1; cdr3_aa: CASSLRQGVPLSPLHF; cdr3_nt: TGCGCCAGCAGCCTCCGACAGGGGGTCCCATTGTCACCCCTCCACTTT
clone_size: once; v_call: TRBV4-3; j_call: TRBJ1-1; d_call: NA; cdr3_aa: CASSQGLYTEAFF; cdr3_nt: TGCGCCAGCAGCCAAGGTTTGTACACTGAAGCTTTCTTT
clone_size: NA; v_call: TRBV6-4; j_call: TRBJ2-5; d_call: NA; cdr3_aa: CASSAGAQETQYF; cdr3_nt: TGTGCCAGCAGTGCGGGGGCCCAAGAGACCCAGTACTTC
clone_size: NA; v_call: TRBV2; j_call: TRBJ2-7; d_call: NA; cdr3_aa: CASSVGVGSTRSSYEQYF; cdr3_nt: TGTGCCAGCAGTGTCGGGGTCGGGTCGACCAGGAGCTCCTACGAGCAGTACTTC
clone_size: NA; v_call: TRBV2; j_call: TRBJ1-1; d_call: NA; cdr3_aa: CASSEGWPEAFF; cdr3_nt: TGTGCCAGCAGTGAAGGGTGGCCTGAAGCTTTCTTT
clone_size: NA; v_call: TRBV6-6; j_call: TRBJ2-1; d_call: NA; cdr3_aa: CASSYRLNNEQFF; cdr3_nt: TGTGCCAGCAGTTACAGGCTAAACAATGAGCAGTTCTTC
clone_size: NA; v_call: TRBV24-1; j_call: TRBJ2-2; d_call: NA; cdr3_aa: CATSDPRDGGTGELFF; cdr3_nt: TGTGCCACCAGTGACCCCCGGGACGGAGGCACCGGGGAGCTGTTTTTT
clone_size: NA; v_call: TRBV4-1; j_call: TRBJ2-3; d_call: NA; cdr3_aa: CASSPDSSTDTQYF; cdr3_nt: TGCGCCAGCAGCCCGGACTCTAGCACAGATACGCAGTATTTT
clone_size: NA; v_call: TRBV5-1; j_call: TRBJ1-1; d_call: NA; cdr3_aa: CASSFQGGTEAFF; cdr3_nt: TGCGCCAGCAGCTTTCAGGGTGGCACTGAAGCTTTCTTT
clone_size: NA; v_call: TRBV5-6; j_call: TRBJ2-2; d_call: NA; cdr3_aa: CASSLPGGTGELFF; cdr3_nt: TGTGCCAGCAGCCTCCCCGGTGGCACCGGGGAGCTGTTTTTT
clone_size: NA; v_call: TRBV28; j_call: TRBJ2-7; d_call: TRBD1; cdr3_aa: CASSPGQGPYEQYF; cdr3_nt: TGTGCCAGCAGTCCGGGACAGGGGCCCTACGAGCAGTACTTC
clone_size: NA; v_call: TRBV6-5; j_call: TRBJ1-3; d_call: NA; cdr3_aa: CASDGNSGNTIYF; cdr3_nt: TGTGCCAGTGACGGGAACTCTGGAAACACCATATATTTT
clone_size: NA; v_call: TRBV13; j_call: TRBJ1-2; d_call: NA; cdr3_aa: CASSLGQGGGGYTF; cdr3_nt: TGTGCCAGCAGCTTAGGACAGGGTGGCGGCGGCTACACCTTC
clone_size: NA; v_call: TRBV28; j_call: TRBJ1-1; d_call: TRBD1; cdr3_aa: CASRPGTGWNTEAFF; cdr3_nt: TGTGCCAGCAGACCGGGGACAGGGTGGAACACTGAAGCTTTCTTT
clone_size: once; v_call: TRBV27; j_call: TRBJ2-3; d_call: NA; cdr3_aa: CASSLGGNTDTQYF; cdr3_nt: TGTGCCAGCAGTTTGGGGGGTAACACAGATACGCAGTATTTT
clone_size: few; v_call: TRBV5-1; j_call: TRBJ1-6; d_call: TRBD1; cdr3_aa: CASSPEGTANSPLHF; cdr3_nt: TGCGCCAGCAGCCCGGAGGGGACAGCTAATTCACCCCTCCACTTT
clone_size: NA; v_call: TRBV5-5; j_call: TRBJ1-1; d_call: TRBD1; cdr3_aa: CASSTGTGVGAFF; cdr3_nt: TGTGCCAGCAGCACGGGGACAGGGGTTGGTGCTTTCTTT
clone_size: few; v_call: TRBV3-1/TRBV3-2; j_call: TRBJ1-4; d_call: NA; cdr3_aa: CASVGRTTEKLFF; cdr3_nt: TGTGCCAGCGTGGGTCGGACAACTGAAAAACTGTTTTTT
clone_size: NA; v_call: TRBV19; j_call: TRBJ1-1; d_call: NA; cdr3_aa: CASTRTLGTEAFF; cdr3_nt: TGTGCCAGTACCAGGACCCTGGGCACTGAAGCTTTCTTT
clone_size: NA; v_call: TRBV28; j_call: TRBJ1-4; d_call: NA; cdr3_aa: CASSPTGSTNEKLFF; cdr3_nt: TGTGCCAGCAGTCCCACAGGGTCGACTAATGAAAAACTGTTTTTT
clone_size: NA; v_call: TRBV6-5; j_call: TRBJ2-5; d_call: NA; cdr3_aa: CASSYWGPSETQYF; cdr3_nt: TGTGCCAGCAGTTACTGGGGTCCCAGCGAGACCCAGTACTTC
clone_size: NA; v_call: TRBV5-1; j_call: TRBJ2-3; d_call: TRBD1; cdr3_aa: CASSLWTGGTDTQYF; cdr3_nt: TGCGCCAGCAGCCTCTGGACAGGAGGCACAGATACGCAGTATTTT
clone_size: once; v_call: TRBV10-2; j_call: TRBJ1-2; d_call: NA; cdr3_aa: CASSDSPLQGFRGYTF; cdr3_nt: TGCGCCAGCAGTGACTCCCCTCTACAGGGCTTTCGTGGCTACACCTTC
clone_size: few; v_call: TRBV2; j_call: TRBJ2-7; d_call: NA; cdr3_aa: CASSEEVVSEQYF; cdr3_nt: TGTGCCAGCAGTGAAGAAGTTGTAAGCGAGCAGTACTTC
clone_size: NA; v_call: TRBV12-3/TRBV12-4; j_call: TRBJ2-3; d_call: NA; cdr3_aa: CASGGVSTQYF; cdr3_nt: TGTGCCAGCGGGGGCGTGAGTACGCAGTATTTT